Listed below are T cell receptor beta chains from one sample, sequenced in a study of blood T cell repertoires in COVID-19. Assay: immunoSEQ multiplex PCR; the TCRdb copy retains only in-frame clones and omits some. The sample yields around 370,000 clones, nearly 90% seen once. The sequencing sample was made of peripheral blood. The receptors shown here come from a man aged 18 to 30 with active or convalescent COVID-19. Each CDR3 is given with its conserved first and last residue. The order of the fields is D gene, clone size, J gene, CDR3 length, V gene, CDR3 protein, CDR3 DNA. The D gene is left open where the match is weak. The listing skips clone size in some rows; elsewhere it reads once, few, many or a size class.

>TRBD2|NA|TRBJ2-7|13|TRBV7-2
CASSWGLASEQYF
TGTGCCAGCAGCTGGGGACTAGCGTCCGAGCAGTACTTC
>NA|NA|TRBJ2-5|12|TRBV12-3/TRBV12-4
CASSLGAETQYF
TGTGCCAGCAGTTTGGGCGCGGAGACCCAGTACTTC
>TRBD1|NA|TRBJ1-2|16|TRBV2
CASSGTGGAGYYGYTF
TGTGCCAGCAGCGGGACAGGGGGCGCTGGGTACTATGGCTACACCTTC
>NA|once|TRBJ1-5|16|TRBV25-1
CASSPFDSTFSQPQHF
TGTGCCAGCAGTCCATTTGACAGCACCTTCAGTCAGCCCCAGCATTTT
>NA|NA|TRBJ2-3|11|TRBV20-1
CSAPPSDTQYF
TGCAGTGCTCCCCCCTCAGATACGCAGTATTTT
>TRBD2|few|TRBJ2-1|10|TRBV2
CASGGGEQFF
TGTGCCAGCGGGGGGGGAGAGCAGTTCTTC
>TRBD1|NA|TRBJ1-1|12|TRBV28
CASSSGGLGAFF
TGTGCCAGCTCATCAGGGGGCCTGGGAGCTTTCTTT
>NA|NA|TRBJ2-5|18|TRBV21-1
CASSKGNSGGLAQETQYF
TGTGCCAGCAGCAAAGGAAATTCAGGGGGACTAGCACAAGAGACCCAGTACTTC
>NA|once|TRBJ1-4|14|TRBV7-2
CASSYGGLNEKLFF
TGTGCCAGCAGCTATGGGGGACTTAATGAAAAACTGTTTTTT
>TRBD1|NA|TRBJ1-1|16|TRBV5-5
CAMLKGAKLANTEAFF
TGTGCCATGTTAAAGGGGGCCAAACTAGCGAACACTGAAGCTTTCTTT
>TRBD1|NA|TRBJ1-4|15|TRBV7-9
CASSERTGVNEKLFF
TGTGCCAGCAGCGAGAGGACAGGGGTTAATGAAAAACTGTTTTTT
>TRBD1|NA|TRBJ1-4|15|TRBV7-6
CASSPRTGLDEKLFF
TGTGCCAGCAGCCCCAGGACAGGATTGGATGAAAAACTGTTTTTT